This TCR beta chain appears in the sequencing data of a study of patients and donors after allogeneic stem cell transplantation. In TCRdb, the RT-PCR reads were re-called with MiXCR into one record per CDR3 protein. The table includes roughly 200,000 distinct CDR3 sequences, 35% to 50% detected once. The CDR3 extends over 12 amino acids. The germline CDR1 and CDR2 sequences are LNHNV and YYDKDF (reference sequence). V lost 5 bases to trimming and J lost 3 bases; unmatched junction nucleotides: 1. Specimen: blood, either unsorted or a sorted T cell fraction (not recorded which). This rearrangement joins TRBV15 to TRBJ2-7, with 7 bases that match TRBD2. The clonotype originates from a human donor who was either an allogeneic HSCT recipient or a stem cell or donor lymphocyte infusion donor (not recorded which). It is not recorded whose cells these are; they may come from a transplant donor. The CDR3 loop reads CATSGRGYEQYF. DNA of the CDR3: TGTGCCACCAGCGGGAGGGGCTACGAGCAGTACTTC.